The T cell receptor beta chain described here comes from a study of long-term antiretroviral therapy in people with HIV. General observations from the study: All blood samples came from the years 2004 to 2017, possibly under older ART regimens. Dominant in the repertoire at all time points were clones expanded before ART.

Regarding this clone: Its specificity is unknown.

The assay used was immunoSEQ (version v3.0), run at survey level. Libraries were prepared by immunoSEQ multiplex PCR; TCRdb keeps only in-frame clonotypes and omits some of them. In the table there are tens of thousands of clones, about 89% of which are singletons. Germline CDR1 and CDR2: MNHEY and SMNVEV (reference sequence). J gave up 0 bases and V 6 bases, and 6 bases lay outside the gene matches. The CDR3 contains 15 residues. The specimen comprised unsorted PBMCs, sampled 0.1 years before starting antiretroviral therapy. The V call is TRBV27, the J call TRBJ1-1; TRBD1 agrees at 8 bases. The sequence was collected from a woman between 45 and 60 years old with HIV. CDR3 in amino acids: CASRSRQGLNTEAFF. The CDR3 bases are TGTGCCAGCAGGTCCAGACAGGGGTTGAACACTGAAGCTTTCTTT.